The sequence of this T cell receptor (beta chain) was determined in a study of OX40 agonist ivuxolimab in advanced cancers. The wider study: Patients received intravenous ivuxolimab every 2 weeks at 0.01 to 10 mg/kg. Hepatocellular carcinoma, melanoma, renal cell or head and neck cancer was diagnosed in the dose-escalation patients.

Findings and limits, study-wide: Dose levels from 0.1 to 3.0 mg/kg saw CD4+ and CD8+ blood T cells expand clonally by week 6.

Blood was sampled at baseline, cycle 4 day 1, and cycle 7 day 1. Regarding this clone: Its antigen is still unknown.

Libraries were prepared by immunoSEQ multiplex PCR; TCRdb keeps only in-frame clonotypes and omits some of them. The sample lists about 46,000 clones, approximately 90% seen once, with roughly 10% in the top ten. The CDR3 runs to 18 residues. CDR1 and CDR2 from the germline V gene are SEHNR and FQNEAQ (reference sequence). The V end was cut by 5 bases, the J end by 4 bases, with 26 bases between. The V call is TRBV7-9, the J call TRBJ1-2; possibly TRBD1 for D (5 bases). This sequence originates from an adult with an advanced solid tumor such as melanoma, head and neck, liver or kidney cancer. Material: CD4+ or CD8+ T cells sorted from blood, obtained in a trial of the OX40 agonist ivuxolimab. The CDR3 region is CASSGYGTSGETTYGYTF. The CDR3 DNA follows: TGTGCCAGCAGCGGTTACGGGACTTCGGGGGAAACTACCTATGGCTACACCTTC.